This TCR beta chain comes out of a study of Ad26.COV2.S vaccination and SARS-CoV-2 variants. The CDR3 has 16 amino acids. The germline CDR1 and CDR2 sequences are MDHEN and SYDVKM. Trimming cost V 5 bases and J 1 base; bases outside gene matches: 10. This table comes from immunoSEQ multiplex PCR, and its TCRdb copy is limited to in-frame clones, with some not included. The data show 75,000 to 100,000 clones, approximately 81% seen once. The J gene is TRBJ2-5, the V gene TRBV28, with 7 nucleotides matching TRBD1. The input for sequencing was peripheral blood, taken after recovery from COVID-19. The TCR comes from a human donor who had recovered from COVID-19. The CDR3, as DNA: TGTGCCAGCAGTGAGACAGACACAGGGGTCCAAGAGACCCAGTACTTC. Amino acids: CASSETDTGVQETQYF.